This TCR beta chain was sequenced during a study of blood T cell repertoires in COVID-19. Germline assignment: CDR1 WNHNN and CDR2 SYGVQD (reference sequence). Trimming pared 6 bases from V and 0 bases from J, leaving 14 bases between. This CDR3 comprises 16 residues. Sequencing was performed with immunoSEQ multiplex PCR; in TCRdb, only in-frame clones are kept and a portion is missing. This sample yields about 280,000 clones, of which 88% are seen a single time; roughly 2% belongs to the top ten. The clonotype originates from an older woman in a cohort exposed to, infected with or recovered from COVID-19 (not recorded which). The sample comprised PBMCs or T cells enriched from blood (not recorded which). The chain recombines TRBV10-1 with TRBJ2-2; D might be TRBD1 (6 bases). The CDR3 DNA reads TGCGCCAGCAGCGGGACCGGGACAACGAACACCGGGGAGCTGTTTTTT. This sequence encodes CASSGTGTTNTGELFF.